Below, 18 T cell receptor beta chains from the same sample are listed, as sequenced in a study of breast tumors, draining lymph nodes, adjacent tissues. TCRdb reanalysed the multiplex PCR reads using MiXCR and keeps one entry per CDR3 protein. The table records 270,000 or so distinct CDR3 sequences, 30% to 35% of them present only once. Axillary draining lymph nodes of breast cancer patients supplied the node samples. What was sequenced was axillary lymph node tissue. The receptors derive from a female donor with breast cancer. Some clones in this sample may be carry-over from other donors' samples.

The table lists this clonotype with a few counts. The chain links TRBV27 to TRBJ1-2, with D maybe TRBD1 (5 bases). The V end lost 6 bases, the J end lost 4 bases, and 18 bases lay between the germline ends. Germline V gives CDR1 MNHEY, CDR2 SMNVEV (reference sequence). The length of the CDR3 is 15 residues. CDR3: CASSRGTQPFYGYTF. In DNA form, the CDR3 reads TGTGCCAGCAGCCGAGGGACCCAGCCTTTCTATGGCTACACCTTC.

V is TRBV7-9 and J is TRBJ2-7; D remains unclear. CDR3 length: 14 residues. V was cut by 3 bases and J by 0 bases, with 9 bases left in between. CDR1 is SEHNR, CDR2 FQNEAQ, per germline (reference sequence). CDR3 sequence reads: CASSLGGPSYEQYF. The CDR3, as DNA: TGTGCCAGCAGCTTGGGCGGTCCCTCCTACGAGCAGTACTTC.

This clonotype was seen ten or more times. The chain has TRBV4-2 and TRBJ1-5, with a weak D call TRBD1 (5 bases). The CDR3 consists of 14 residues. Germline-derived CDR1 and CDR2 are LGHNA and YNFKEQ. Between the trimmed V and J ends, which lost 0 bases and 5 bases, there was a span of 8 bases. The CDR3 DNA sequence: TGTGCCAGCAGCCAAGAGCAGGGAGATCAGCCCCAGCATTTT. Translated: CASSQEQGDQPQHF.

This clonotype was detected only a few times. This may be a read error: a much more frequent sequence differs by one nucleotide. This chain connects TRBV5-6 to TRBJ1-2; D unresolved. Between the trimmed V and J ends, which lost 0 bases and 3 bases, there was a span of 6 bases. The CDR3 spans 13 residues. Looked up from germline, CDR1 is SGHDT and CDR2 is YYEEEE. In DNA form, the CDR3 reads TGTGCCAGCAGCTTGGGGACGTACTATGGCTACACCTTC. This encodes CASSLGTYYGYTF.

This clonotype has just one count. The chain recombines TRBV29-1 with TRBJ2-1; tentative D call: TRBD2 (6 bases). V lost 4 bases, J lost 3 bases, and 13 bases lay in between. Germline lookup yields CDR1 SQVTM and CDR2 ANQGSEA. This CDR3 region has 14 residues. The CDR3 DNA reads as TGCAGCGTTGTTGCGGGATCTGTCTACAATGAGCAGTTCTTC. This gives the protein CSVVAGSVYNEQFF.

This clonotype was detected many times. The chain has TRBV20-1 and TRBJ2-3, with TRBD2 matching over 7 bases. Germline trimming cut 6 bases from V and 4 bases from J; bases unmatched to any gene: 4. CDR3 length equals 12 residues. The germline V gene encodes CDR1 DFQATT and CDR2 SNEGSKA (reference sequence). This CDR3 is CSAVAGSDTQYF. The CDR3 nucleotides read TGCAGTGCCGTAGCGGGCTCAGATACGCAGTATTTT.

This chain uses TRBV5-6 with TRBJ2-3; 13 bases fit TRBD2. In germline, CDR1 is SGHDT, CDR2 YYEEEE. CDR3 length: 19 amino acids. The junction had 12 bases not matched to a gene; V was cut back by 4 bases and J by 1 base. The CDR3 nucleotides are TGTGCCAGCAGCCCACCCTCCGGGACTAGCGGGACGGGCACAGATACGCAGTATTTT. Translated: CASSPPSGTSGTGTDTQYF.

In its sample, this clonotype was seen many times. The chain couples TRBV10-3 to TRBJ1-4; a weak D match, TRBD1 (5 bases). V gave up 4 bases and J gave up 13 bases, with 22 bases separating them. Germline CDR1 is ENHRY and CDR2 is SYGVKD. CDR3 size: 15 residues. The CDR3 nucleotides are TGTGCCATCAGTGCCCTGGGGGATGATGAATCGGGACTGTTTTTT. It is translated as CAISALGDDESGLFF.

Many counts were recorded for this clonotype. This rearrangement joins TRBV19 to TRBJ2-3; D possibly corresponds to TRBD2 (6 bases). The V end lost 3 bases, the J end lost 3 bases, and 19 bases lay between the germline ends. The CDR3 totals 17 residues. The germline V gene encodes CDR1 LNHDA and CDR2 SQIVND (reference sequence). CDR3 residues: CASSIRRQRGRTDTQYF. CDR3 DNA sequence: TGTGCCAGTAGTATCAGGCGTCAACGGGGGAGAACAGATACGCAGTATTTT.

On this clonotype itself: A much more abundant neighbour one base away suggests this may be a read error. V gene TRBV7-9 combines with J gene TRBJ2-6; TRBD1 might be the D (6 bases). Germline lookup yields CDR1 SEHNR and CDR2 FQNEAQ (reference sequence). The CDR3 has 15 residues. The CDR3 DNA is TGTGCCAGCACAGGGGCGGTTTCTGGGGCCAACGTCCTGCCTTTC. Its protein product is CASTGAVSGANVLPF.

This chain connects TRBV4-2 to TRBJ1-6; D remains ambiguous. V lost 4 bases and J lost 8, with 15 bases in between. Looked up from germline, CDR1 is LGHNA and CDR2 is YNFKEQ. The CDR3 covers 15 residues. This chain's CDR3 is CASSPLGLGHSPLHF. CDR3 DNA: TGTGCCAGCAGCCCCCTCGGATTAGGCCATTCACCCCTCCACTTT.

This clonotype was found many times. The chain has TRBV19 and TRBJ2-7; D is unclear. Germline loops: CDR1 LNHDA, CDR2 SQIVND (reference sequence). This CDR3 has 14 residues. Trimming pared 8 bases from V and 1 base from J, leaving 15 bases between. In DNA form, the CDR3 reads TGTGCCAGTGCAGCGACACGGCCTTCCTACGAGCAGTACTTC. This gives the protein CASAATRPSYEQYF.

This clonotype was counted at least ten times. The genes are TRBV9 and TRBJ1-2, with TRBD1 as a possible D gene (5 bases). V was pared by 0 bases and J by 8 bases, with 14 bases between. This CDR3 has 14 amino acids. From germline, CDR1 is SGDLS and CDR2 YYNGEE. Written as DNA, the CDR3 is TGTGCCAGCAGCGTAGACGGGGGAGAGGGAGGCTACACCTTC. Its translation is CASSVDGGEGGYTF.

The J gene is TRBJ1-6, the V gene TRBV25-1; a possible D gene is TRBD1 (5 bases). The V and J ends lost 4 bases and 5 bases respectively, with 24 bases between them. Per the germline V gene, CDR1 is MGHDK and CDR2 is SYGVNS. CDR3 length: 19 amino acids. In nucleotides, the CDR3 is TGTGCCAGCAGTGTTCCGGGACTAGCGGGAGGATCTAATAATTCACCCCTCCACTTT. This translates into CASSVPGLAGGSNNSPLHF.

Comment on this clonotype: This may come from a read error, since a much larger clone is one base off. This chain links TRBV11-2 with TRBJ2-7; TRBD2 aligns across 10 bases. V dropped 1 base and J dropped 7; count of bases not matched to a gene: 10. The germline gives CDR1 SGHAT, CDR2 FQNNGV. The CDR3 is 16 amino acids. The chain's CDR3 is CASSLVLAGGSGEQYF. CDR3 nucleotide sequence: TGTGCCAGCAGCTTAGTTTTAGCGGGAGGATCAGGTGAGCAGTACTTC.

Details on this clonotype: A read error is likely, as this CDR3 ends without the conserved phenylalanine or tryptophan. The rearrangement joins TRBV5-1 to TRBJ1-6; D is ambiguous. With 4 bases removed from V and 10 bases from J, the gap between germline ends came to 18 bases. In germline, CDR1 is SGHRS, CDR2 YFSETQ. The length of the CDR3 is 15 residues. The CDR3 coding sequence is TGCGCCAGCAGCCCTCGTGAGGGCAGAGACTCACCCCTCCACCTT. It encodes CASSPREGRDSPLHL.

In its sample, this clonotype was seen many times. The chain uses TRBV2 and TRBJ2-5; 10 bases agree with TRBD1. CDR1 is SNHLY and CDR2 is FYNNEI in the germline V gene. V lost 4 bases to trimming and J lost 3 bases; unmatched junction nucleotides: 8. CDR3 length: 16 residues. CDR3 sequence (DNA): TGTGCCAGCAGTGGGGGCTTGGGACAGGGGAAAGAGACCCAGTACTTC. Protein sequence: CASSGGLGQGKETQYF.

This clonotype was recorded once. The CDR3 does not end in the conserved phenylalanine or tryptophan, so this is likely a read error. The chain joins TRBV29-1 to TRBJ1-2; 11 bases map to TRBD1. This CDR3 comprises 17 residues. Germline trimming cut 8 bases from V and 8 bases from J; bases unmatched to any gene: 22. Looked up from germline, CDR1 is SQVTM and CDR2 is ANQGSEA. The CDR3 sequence is CSTRGQGGTGTADGYTL. The CDR3 DNA follows: TGCAGCACCCGGGGACAGGGGGGCACCGGGACAGCTGACGGCTACACCCTC.